The clone carrying this T cell receptor beta chain was observed at least ten times. No antigen is known for it. This CDR3 has 14 amino acids. CDR1 is SGHAT, CDR2 FQNNGV, per germline. V lost 4 bases and J lost 0, with 9 bases in between. Graves' hyperthyroidism without ophthalmopathy progression within 18 months was termed stable. In patients aged 18 to 65, hyperthyroidism was newly diagnosed, with duration under 2 months. Exclusion followed for patients with uncontrolled infection, other autoimmune disease, pregnancy or lactation. This sample is drawn from a study of T cells in Graves' hyperthyroidism and ophthalmopathy. Study-level findings and limits: Stable hyperthyroidism and ophthalmopathy were separated using 13 V-J signatures.

TCR beta CDR3 sequences were amplified from RNA transcripts. The primer set for the first-round RT-PCR of the TCR CDR3 was HTBI. A single record per CDR3 protein comes from TCRdb applying MiXCR to the multiplex PCR reads. This sample has more than 650,000 distinct CDR3 sequences, with less than 15% found just once. The TCR comes from a woman aged 18 to 35 with Graves' hyperthyroidism. This chain uses TRBV11-2 with TRBJ2-5; no clear D. Sequencing was performed on blood. The CDR3 loop is CASSSQWYQETQYF. CDR3 bases: TGTGCCAGCAGCTCGCAGTGGTACCAAGAGACCCAGTACTTC. The complete variable domain, with remaining parts taken from reference TRBV11-2 and TRBJ2-5, reads EAGVAQSPRYKIIEKRQSVAFWCNPISGHATLYWYQQILGQGPKLLIQFQNNGVVDDSQLPKDRFSAERLKGVDSTLKIQPAKLEDSAVYLCASSSQWYQETQYFGPGTRLLVL.